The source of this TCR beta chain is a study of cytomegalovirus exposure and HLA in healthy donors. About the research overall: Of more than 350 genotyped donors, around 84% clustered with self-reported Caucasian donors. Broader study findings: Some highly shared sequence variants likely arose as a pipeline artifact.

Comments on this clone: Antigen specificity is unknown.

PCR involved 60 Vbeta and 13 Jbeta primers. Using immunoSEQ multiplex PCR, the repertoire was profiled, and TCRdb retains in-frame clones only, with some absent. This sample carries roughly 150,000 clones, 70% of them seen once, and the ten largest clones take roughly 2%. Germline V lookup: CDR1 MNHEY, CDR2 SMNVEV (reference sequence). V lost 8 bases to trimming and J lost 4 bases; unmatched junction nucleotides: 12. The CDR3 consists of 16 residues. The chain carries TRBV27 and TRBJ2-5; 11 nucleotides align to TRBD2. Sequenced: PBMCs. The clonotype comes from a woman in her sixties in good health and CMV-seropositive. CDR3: CASRTGLAVGRETQYF. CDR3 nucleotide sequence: TGTGCCAGCCGGACGGGACTAGCGGTGGGGAGAGAGACCCAGTACTTC.